This TCR beta chain emerged from a study of cytomegalovirus exposure and HLA in healthy donors. Per germline, CDR1 MGHRA and CDR2 YSYEKL. The CDR3 is 16 amino acids. V lost 0 bases to trimming and J lost 0 bases, with 9 bases between them. Study-wide results and caveats: Versus the roughly 700-donor mean, an Asian-associated ancestry cluster reportedly showed fewer N-insertions in a later analysis. It was assumed in the presence/absence analyses that sequencing depth was roughly uniform across donors. Common viral pathogens seemed, in a later analysis, to connect with several of the most significant clusters. The study flagged some 180 TCR beta chains as cytomegalovirus-associated.

The PCR used 60 Vbeta and 13 Jbeta primers. The table came from immunoSEQ multiplex PCR; TCRdb's copy has only in-frame clones and leaves some out. The sample contains more than 65,000 clones, roughly 80% of which appear only once. Concerning this clone itself: The antigen is unknown.

The clonotype originates from a woman aged 40 to 50 in good health and CMV-seropositive. The chain recombines TRBV4-1 with TRBJ2-1, with D possibly matching TRBD2 (6 bases). Sequencing was carried out using PBMCs. The CDR3 region is CASSQDAGSSYNEQFF. The CDR3 region has the DNA TGCGCCAGCAGCCAAGATGCCGGGAGCTCCTACAATGAGCAGTTCTTC.